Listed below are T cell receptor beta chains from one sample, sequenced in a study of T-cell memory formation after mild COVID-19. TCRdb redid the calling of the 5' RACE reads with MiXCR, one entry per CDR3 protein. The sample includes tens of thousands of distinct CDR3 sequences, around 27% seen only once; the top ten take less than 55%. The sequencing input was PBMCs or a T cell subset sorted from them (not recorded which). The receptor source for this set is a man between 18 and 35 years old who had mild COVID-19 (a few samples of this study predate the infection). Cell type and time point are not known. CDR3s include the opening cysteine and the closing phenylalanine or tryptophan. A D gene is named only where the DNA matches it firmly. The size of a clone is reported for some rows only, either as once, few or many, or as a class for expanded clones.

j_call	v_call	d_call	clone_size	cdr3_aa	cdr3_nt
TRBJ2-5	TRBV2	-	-	CASSGLGGEETQYF	TGTGCCAGCAGTGGACTAGGGGGGGAAGAGACCCAGTACTTC
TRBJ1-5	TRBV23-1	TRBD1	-	CASSPLPGQKMWGLSNQPQHF	TGCGCCAGCAGTCCACTTCCGGGACAGAAGATGTGGGGATTAAGCAATCAGCCCCAGCATTTT
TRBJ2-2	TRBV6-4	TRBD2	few	CASRRTSGSGGELFF	TGTGCCAGCAGACGGACTAGCGGCTCGGGCGGGGAGCTGTTTTTT
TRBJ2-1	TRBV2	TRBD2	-	CASSVLAGYNEQFF	TGTGCCAGCAGTGTACTAGCGGGGTACAATGAGCAGTTCTTC
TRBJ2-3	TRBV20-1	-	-	CSASPGGPWGDTQYF	TGCAGTGCTAGCCCCGGGGGCCCTTGGGGAGATACGCAGTATTTT
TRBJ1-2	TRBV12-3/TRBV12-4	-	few	CASRAGARGYTF	TGTGCCAGCAGAGCGGGGGCGCGAGGCTACACCTTC
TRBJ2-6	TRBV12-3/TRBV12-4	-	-	CASTTTQVLNSGANVLTF	TGTGCCAGCACTACTACTCAGGTCCTTAACTCTGGGGCCAACGTCCTGACTTTC
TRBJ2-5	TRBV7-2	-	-	CASSPTSQETQYF	TGTGCCAGCAGCCCGACTTCTCAAGAGACCCAGTACTTC
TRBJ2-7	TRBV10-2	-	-	CASSDSFYEQYF	TGCGCCAGCAGTGACAGTTTCTACGAGCAGTACTTC
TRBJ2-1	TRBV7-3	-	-	CASSFGQRGYNEQFF	TGTGCCAGCAGTTTCGGACAGAGGGGATACAATGAGCAGTTCTTC
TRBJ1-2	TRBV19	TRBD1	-	CASNFQGAHGYTF	TGTGCCAGTAACTTCCAGGGGGCGCATGGCTACACCTTC
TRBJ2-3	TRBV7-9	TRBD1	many	CASSSLLLNRGPRTDTQYF	TGTGCCAGCAGCTCCCTATTGCTTAACAGGGGCCCCCGCACAGATACGCAGTATTTT
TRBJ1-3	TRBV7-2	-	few	CASSLDPESSGNTIYF	TGTGCCAGCAGCTTAGATCCGGAAAGCTCTGGAAACACCATATATTTT
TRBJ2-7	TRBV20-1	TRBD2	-	CSARPQTSGGLYEQYF	TGCAGTGCTAGACCACAGACTAGCGGGGGTCTCTATGAGCAGTACTTC
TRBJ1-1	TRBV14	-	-	CASSPQGALNTEAFF	TGTGCCAGCAGCCCCCAGGGAGCACTCAACACTGAAGCTTTCTTT
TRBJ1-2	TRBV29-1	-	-	CSVEASQSNYGYTF	TGCAGCGTTGAAGCTAGCCAGTCAAACTATGGCTACACCTTC
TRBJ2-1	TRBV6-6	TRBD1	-	CASSHGQGIYNEQFF	TGTGCCAGCAGCCATGGACAGGGGATATACAATGAGCAGTTCTTC
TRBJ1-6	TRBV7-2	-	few	CASSLTNMGESPLHF	TGTGCCAGCAGCTTAACGAATATGGGGGAATCACCCCTCCACTTT
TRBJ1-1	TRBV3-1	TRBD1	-	CASSPGQGNTEAFF	TGTGCCAGCAGCCCGGGACAGGGGAACACTGAAGCTTTCTTT
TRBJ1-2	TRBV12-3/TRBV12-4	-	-	CATTDWPDYGYTF	TGTGCCACCACTGACTGGCCCGACTATGGCTACACCTTC
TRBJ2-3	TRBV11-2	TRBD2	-	CASSLGGGGLTDTQYF	TGTGCCAGCAGCTTAGGGGGGGGTGGCCTCACAGATACGCAGTATTTT
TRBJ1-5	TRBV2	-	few	CASKGGKQPQHF	TGTGCCAGCAAGGGGGGAAAGCAGCCCCAGCATTTT
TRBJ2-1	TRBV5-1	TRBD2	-	CASSPITSGTWNEQFF	TGCGCCAGCAGCCCCATTACTAGCGGAACTTGGAATGAGCAGTTCTTC
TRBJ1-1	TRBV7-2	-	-	CASSLFPENTEAFF	TGTGCCAGCAGCTTATTTCCGGAAAACACTGAAGCTTTCTTT
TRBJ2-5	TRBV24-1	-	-	CATKMGHTYQETQYF	TGTGCCACCAAAATGGGACACACGTACCAAGAGACCCAGTACTTC
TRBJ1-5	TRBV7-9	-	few	CASSLSGNSNQPQHF	TGTGCCAGCAGCTTATCCGGGAATAGCAATCAGCCCCAGCATTTT
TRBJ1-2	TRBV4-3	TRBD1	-	CASSQDRDRGHYGYTF	TGCGCCAGCAGCCAAGATAGGGACAGGGGACACTATGGCTACACCTTC
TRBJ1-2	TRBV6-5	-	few	CASSYSGGRYGYTF	TGTGCCAGCAGTTACTCGGGGGGCCGGTATGGCTACACCTTC
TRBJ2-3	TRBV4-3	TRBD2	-	CASSQDLRGGGHTQYF	TGCGCCAGCAGCCAAGATCTCCGTGGGGGGGGACATACGCAGTATTTT
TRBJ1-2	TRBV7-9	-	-	CASSQDGATNYGYTF	TGTGCCAGCAGCCAAGACGGAGCCACTAACTATGGCTACACCTTC
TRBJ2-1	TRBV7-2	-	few	CASSLLSGYYNEQFF	TGTGCCAGCAGCTTACTTAGCGGATACTACAATGAGCAGTTCTTC
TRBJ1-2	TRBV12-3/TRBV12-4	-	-	CASSSGVAYGYTF	TGTGCCAGCAGCTCAGGAGTCGCCTATGGCTACACCTTC
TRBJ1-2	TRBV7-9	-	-	CASSPSMIHYGYTF	TGTGCCAGCAGCCCTTCCATGATCCACTATGGCTACACCTTC
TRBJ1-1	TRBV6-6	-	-	CAIQDQNTEAFF	TGTGCCATCCAGGATCAGAACACTGAAGCTTTCTTT
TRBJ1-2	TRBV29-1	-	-	CSVSVPYVVGYGYTF	TGCAGCGTTTCAGTACCCTACGTCGTTGGGTATGGCTACACCTTC
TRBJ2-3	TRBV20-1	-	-	CSARGILGDTDTQYF	TGCAGTGCTAGAGGAATCTTAGGTGACACAGATACGCAGTATTTT
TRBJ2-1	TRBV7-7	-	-	CASSLGGMSNEQFF	TGTGCCAGCAGCTTAGGAGGGATGAGTAATGAGCAGTTCTTC
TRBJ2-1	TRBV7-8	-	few	CASSLRWVGYNEQFF	TGTGCCAGCAGCCTCCGCTGGGTCGGCTACAATGAGCAGTTCTTC
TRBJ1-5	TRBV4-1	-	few	CASSQEGAGQPQHF	TGCGCCAGCAGCCAAGAGGGCGCAGGGCAGCCCCAGCATTTT